The sequence of this T cell receptor beta chain was determined in a study of shared clonotypes between healthy human individuals. Overall study: The donors, a couple of women and a few men, were aged 18 to 49. Overall study results and limits: Clonotype sharing among donors likely depends on sequencing depth.

Here immunoSEQ multiplex PCR was the method, and the copy in TCRdb shows in-frame clones only, minus some. The data show about 560,000 clones, around 80% seen once. This CDR3 has 18 residues. Germline CDR1 is SGDLS and CDR2 is YYNGEE. The V segment lost 4 bases and the J segment 0 bases; nucleotides outside the gene matches: 15. All of the donors resided in Nashville, Tennessee, and each was a Caucasian adult. In the case of this clone: The antigen is not known.

The V call is TRBV9, the J call TRBJ1-2; 7 bases fit TRBD1. This TCR was sampled from a woman in her thirties or forties in good health. Some clones in this sample may be carry-over from other donors' samples. The sample was PBMCs. The DNA of the CDR3 is TGTGCCAGCAGCTCAGAGTGGGGGAGGGGACAGTCTAACTATGGCTACACCTTC. Translation: CASSSEWGRGQSNYGYTF.